A single sample gave rise to the 29 T cell receptor beta chains below, sequenced in a study of T-cell memory formation after mild COVID-19. A single record per CDR3 protein comes from TCRdb applying MiXCR to the 5' RACE reads. The sample contains approximately 570,000 distinct CDR3 sequences, approximately 19% of which appear only once. Specimen: PBMCs or a T cell subset sorted from them (not recorded which). All receptors come from an adult woman who had mild COVID-19 (a few samples of this study predate the infection). Cell type and time point are not known.

This clonotype was recorded once. The rearrangement uses TRBV29-1 and TRBJ2-7, with 10 bases aligning to TRBD2. The V and J ends lost 4 bases and 5 bases, in that order; junction bases with no gene match: 8. Germline CDR1 SQVTM, CDR2 ANQGSEA. This CDR3 region has 14 residues. The CDR3 protein is CSVVSLAGDNEQYF. CDR3 DNA: TGCAGCGTTGTAAGCCTAGCGGGAGATAACGAGCAGTACTTC.

The chain carries TRBV5-1 and TRBJ2-5; 8 positions match TRBD2. CDR1 is SGHRS and CDR2 is YFSETQ in the germline V gene. The CDR3 extends over 16 amino acids. Trimming took 4 bases from V and 2 from J; bases not matched to a gene: 10. The CDR3 bases are TGCGCCAGCAGCCCGCTGGTAGCGGGGCCTCAAGAGACCCAGTACTTC. It yields the protein CASSPLVAGPQETQYF. Combining the CDR3 with reference TRBV5-1 and TRBJ2-5 gives the whole variable domain KAGVTQTPRYLIKTRGQQVTLSCSPISGHRSVSWYQQTPGQGLQFLFEYFSETQRNKGNFPGRFSGRQFSNSRSEMNVSTLELGDSALYLCASSPLVAGPQETQYFGPGTRLLVL.

This sequence joins TRBV20-1 and TRBJ2-1, with 8 nucleotides matching TRBD2. The CDR3 spans 15 residues. CDR1 is DFQATT, CDR2 SNEGSKA, per germline (reference sequence). After removal of 5 bases from V and 4 bases from J, the junction contained 10 bases not matched to a gene. DNA for the CDR3: TGCAGTGCTCCGAATTTAGCGGGGTCTTACAATGAGCAGTTCTTC. Residues: CSAPNLAGSYNEQFF.

This clonotype occurred once. The chain employs TRBV9 and TRBJ2-3; the D gene could be TRBD1 or TRBD2 (5 bases each). The CDR3 is 16 residues long. Germline assignment: CDR1 SGDLS and CDR2 YYNGEE. Trimming removed 10 bases from V and 1 base from J, with 22 bases in between. The CDR3 region has the DNA TGTGCCCGAAGGGGAGAGAAACGAGATCGCACAGATACGCAGTATTTT. This encodes CARRGEKRDRTDTQYF.

This clonotype has more than one count but fewer than ten. This chain joins TRBV5-1 and TRBJ2-5, with a weak D call TRBD1 (5 bases). V was pared by 3 bases and J by 5 bases, with 14 bases between. Per germline, CDR1 SGHRS and CDR2 YFSETQ. The CDR3 is 14 amino acids. The CDR3 nucleotides read TGCGCCAGCAGCTCAGGGTTGCGTGGGGAGACCCAGTACTTC. Translated: CASSSGLRGETQYF.

The chain couples TRBV7-3 to TRBJ2-7; D gene unclear. CDR3 length equals 13 residues. Germline-derived CDR1 and CDR2 are SGHTA and FQGTGA. V lost 3 bases and J lost 0, with 6 bases in between. CDR3 coding DNA: TGTGCCAGCAGCTTCACCCACTCCTACGAGCAGTACTTC. This translates into CASSFTHSYEQYF.

This clonotype is medium-sized. The chain has TRBV29-1 and TRBJ2-7, with TRBD1 as a possible D gene (5 bases). Looked up from germline, CDR1 is SQVTM and CDR2 is ANQGSEA. The CDR3 extends over 11 amino acids. With 0 bases removed from V and 12 bases from J, the gap between germline ends came to 12 bases. For the CDR3, the DNA is TGCAGCGTTGAAGATTATGGGGCTCGGTACTTC. Its translation is CSVEDYGARYF.

CDR3 sequence reads: CATSDQGDNEQFF. The CDR3, as DNA: TGTGCCACCAGTGACCAGGGAGACAATGAGCAGTTCTTC. The rearrangement links TRBV24-1 to TRBJ2-1; D possibly uses TRBD1 or TRBD2 (5 bases each). The germline CDR1 and CDR2 sequences are KGHDR and SFDVKD. The CDR3 has 13 amino acids. V was clipped by 4 bases and J by 5 bases, with 8 bases between them.

V gene TRBV20-1 combines with J gene TRBJ2-3; D tentatively reads TRBD1 or TRBD2 (6 bases each). The V gene lost 6 bases and the J gene lost 6 bases, with 13 bases spanning the gap. The CDR3 is made up of 12 amino acids. The germline V gene encodes CDR1 DFQATT and CDR2 SNEGSKA (reference sequence). The chain's CDR3 is CSARPGGDTQYF. The CDR3 DNA is TGCAGTGCAAGGCCCGGGGGCGATACGCAGTATTTT.

DNA for the CDR3: TGCGCCAGCAGCCAAGATCTAACTGGGGGAGGCGAGAATGAGCAGTTCTTC. Translation gives CASSQDLTGGGENEQFF. V usage is TRBV4-3 and J usage is TRBJ2-1, with D possibly TRBD2 on 6 matching bases. CDR1 LGHNA and CDR2 YSLEER come from the germline V gene. This CDR3 comprises 17 residues. The V and J ends lost 0 bases and 7 bases respectively, with 19 bases between them.

The rearrangement links TRBV7-9 to TRBJ1-1, with 7 positions matching TRBD1. The CDR3 is 15 amino acids. After removal of 1 base from V and 4 bases from J, the junction contained 6 bases not matched to a gene. Germline V gene lookup returns CDR1 SEHNR and CDR2 FQNEAQ (reference sequence). CDR3 residues: CASSLVGTVFTEAFF. The CDR3 nucleotides are TGTGCCAGCAGCTTAGTCGGGACAGTGTTCACTGAAGCTTTCTTT.

This clonotype has only a few counts. The V and J genes are TRBV7-9 and TRBJ2-6; 7 bases line up with TRBD1. In germline, CDR1 is SEHNR, CDR2 FQNEAQ (reference sequence). The CDR3 is 15 amino acids. V was clipped by 5 bases and J by 2 bases; unmatched bases: 3. This CDR3 is CASSPQGAGANVLTF. CDR3 nucleotides: TGTGCCAGCAGCCCTCAGGGGGCTGGGGCCAACGTCCTGACTTTC.

This chain links TRBV16 with TRBJ2-2, with TRBD1 matching over 9 bases. Germline V CDR1 and CDR2: KGHSY, FQNENV. V dropped 8 bases and J dropped 4; count of bases not matched to a gene: 14. CDR3 size: 17 residues. Here the CDR3 reads CASRTRAGTGLTGELFF. In DNA, the CDR3 is TGTGCCAGCCGCACTCGAGCCGGGACAGGGCTCACCGGGGAGCTGTTTTTT.

The chain combines TRBV30 with TRBJ2-5; D uncertain. The CDR3 is 11 amino acids. V lost 0 bases to trimming and J lost 9 bases, with 8 bases between them. Germline lookup yields CDR1 GTSNPN and CDR2 SVGIG (reference sequence). CDR3: CAWSVGDAQYF. The DNA for the CDR3 is TGTGCCTGGAGTGTCGGTGACGCCCAGTACTTC. The full variable domain, with the rest looked up from reference TRBV30 and TRBJ2-5, is SQTIHQWPATLVQPVGSPLSLECTVEGTSNPNLYWYRQAAGRGLQLLFYSVGIGQISSEVPQNLSASRPQDRQFILSSKKLLLSDSGFYLCAWSVGDAQYFGPGTRLLVL.

The rearrangement links TRBV10-3 to TRBJ1-1, with 10 bases identical to TRBD1. The junction had 4 bases not matched to a gene; V was cut back by 6 bases and J by 0 bases. The CDR3 runs to 15 residues. Germline loops: CDR1 ENHRY, CDR2 SYGVKD. In DNA form, the CDR3 reads TGTGCCATCAGCGGGACAGGGGTCCTGAACACTGAAGCTTTCTTT. It codes for CAISGTGVLNTEAFF.

The chain carries TRBV9 and TRBJ2-7; possible D gene TRBD2, 7 bases. V was trimmed by 0 bases and J by 5 bases, leaving 15 bases between them. The CDR3 sequence is 15 residues long. Germline values: CDR1 SGDLS, CDR2 YYNGEE. CDR3 DNA sequence: TGTGCCAGCAGCGTAGTGGGGGAGGGACACCACGAGCAGTACTTC. Translating it yields CASSVVGEGHHEQYF.

This clonotype appeared a few times. This chain links TRBV12-3 or TRBV12-4 with TRBJ1-2; the match to TRBD1 covers 8 bases. Trimming took 2 bases from V and 5 from J; bases not matched to a gene: 16. The CDR3 is 18 residues long. CDR3 loop: CASSLRTGTSWGRYGYTF. The CDR3 bases are TGTGCCAGCAGTTTAAGGACAGGGACCTCGTGGGGTAGATATGGCTACACCTTC.

The rearrangement links TRBV3-1 to TRBJ1-2; D is unclear. The V end was cut by 2 bases, the J end by 4 bases, with 14 bases between. The CDR3 totals 15 residues. Germline CDR1 and CDR2: LGHDT and YNNKEL (reference sequence). In DNA form, the CDR3 reads TGTGCCAGCAGCCAATATGCAGCCGCGGGCTATGGCTACACCTTC. Amino acid sequence: CASSQYAAAGYGYTF.

In its sample, this clonotype was seen a few times. V is TRBV6-2 or TRBV6-3 and J is TRBJ2-3; 8 bases align to TRBD1. After removal of 6 bases from V and 3 bases from J, the junction contained 11 bases not matched to a gene. The CDR3 totals 16 residues. CDR1 MNHEY and CDR2 SVGEGT come from the germline V gene. The CDR3 sequence: CASRASGRTGTDTQYF. The DNA of the CDR3 is TGTGCCAGCAGGGCCTCAGGACGGACAGGGACAGATACGCAGTATTTT.

The chain has TRBV27 and TRBJ2-1; 10 positions agree with TRBD1. Trimming removed 5 bases from V and 7 bases from J; junction bases left unmatched: 8. Germline CDR1 and CDR2: MNHEY and SMNVEV (reference sequence). This CDR3 has 15 residues. CDR3 coding DNA: TGTGCCAGCAGTCCGGACAGGGGGTTCCAGAATGAGCAGTTCTTC. It encodes CASSPDRGFQNEQFF.

CDR3 bases: TGTGCCAGCAGCCTTAACAGAGAGGAAGAGACCCAGTACTTC. Its translation is CASSLNREEETQYF. The rearrangement links TRBV11-2 to TRBJ2-5; D uncertain. V lost 5 bases to trimming and J lost 3 bases, with 13 bases between them. The CDR3 is 14 amino acids. The germline V gene has CDR1 SGHAT and CDR2 FQNNGV.

The V gene is TRBV27, the J gene TRBJ1-1; tentative D call: TRBD1 (5 bases). CDR3 length equals 13 residues. V was shortened by 3 bases and J by 7 bases, with 12 bases between the two germline ends. Germline V gene lookup returns CDR1 MNHEY and CDR2 SMNVEV (reference sequence). CDR3 sequence reads: CASSLGEGHEAFF. The CDR3 coding sequence is TGTGCCAGCAGTTTGGGGGAAGGACATGAAGCTTTCTTT.

CDR3 bases: TGTGCCAGCAGTTTTAAGGGACAGGTCCTATCTGGGGCCAACGTCCTGACTTTC. This encodes CASSFKGQVLSGANVLTF. The chain joins TRBV12-3 or TRBV12-4 to TRBJ2-6, with TRBD1 matching over 8 bases. The CDR3 loop spans 18 amino acids. The junction had 8 bases not matched to a gene; V was cut back by 3 bases and J by 1 base.

V usage is TRBV2 and J usage is TRBJ2-3; D possibly uses TRBD1 or TRBD2 (5 bases each). V lost 2 bases, J lost 4 bases, and 10 bases lay in between. Germline V gives CDR1 SNHLY, CDR2 FYNNEI. The CDR3 runs 14 residues. The CDR3 loop is CASSEKGTADTQYF. In DNA form, the CDR3 reads TGTGCCAGCAGTGAAAAAGGGACCGCAGATACGCAGTATTTT.

The chain carries TRBV6-5 and TRBJ1-1; 8 bases line up with TRBD1. CDR1 is MNHEY and CDR2 is SVGAGI in the germline V gene. The V and J ends lost 2 bases and 11 bases, in that order; junction bases with no gene match: 7. This CDR3 comprises 13 residues. For the CDR3, the DNA is TGTGCCAGCAGTTACGCATTGGACAGGGCGGCTTTCTTT. Translated: CASSYALDRAAFF.

V usage is TRBV30 and J usage is TRBJ2-1; maybe TRBD1 (6 bases). Germline CDR1 is GTSNPN and CDR2 is SVGIG (reference sequence). The V gene lost 3 bases and the J gene lost 10 bases, with 13 bases spanning the gap. This CDR3 comprises 12 residues. CDR3 bases: TGTGCCTGGAGCCTTCAAGGGGGAGAGCAGTTCTTC. This encodes CAWSLQGGEQFF.

This chain links TRBV20-1 with TRBJ2-3; D unresolved. The germline CDR1 and CDR2 sequences are DFQATT and SNEGSKA (reference sequence). Trimming removed 0 bases at V and 0 bases at J, with 10 bases between. There are 15 residues in the CDR3. The CDR3 here is CSARDPSDSTDTQYF. CDR3 coding DNA: TGCAGTGCTAGAGATCCCAGCGACAGCACAGATACGCAGTATTTT.

The chain has TRBV6-2 or TRBV6-3 and TRBJ2-5; 7 positions match TRBD2. Per the germline V gene, CDR1 is MNHEY and CDR2 is SVGEGT. After removal of 2 bases from V and 5 bases from J, the junction contained 8 bases not matched to a gene. The CDR3 has 15 amino acids. This CDR3 is CASSYPRLAGETQYF. CDR3 sequence (DNA): TGTGCCAGCAGTTACCCACGACTAGCAGGGGAGACCCAGTACTTC.

V is TRBV9 and J is TRBJ2-7, with TRBD1 matching over 9 bases. Trimming cost V 7 bases and J 2 bases; bases outside gene matches: 7. This CDR3 is built from 14 residues. Germline loops: CDR1 SGDLS, CDR2 YYNGEE. The CDR3 DNA sequence: TGTGCCAGCTCAGGGACAGGGTCAGCCTACGAGCAGTACTTC. Encoded protein: CASSGTGSAYEQYF.